Presented here are 2 T cell receptor beta chains from one specimen sequenced in a study of shared clonotypes between healthy human individuals. Clones were sequenced by immunoSEQ multiplex PCR, and TCRdb holds only the in-frame ones, with some missing. The table includes 2.3 million or so clones, approximately 95% detected once. Sequencing input: naive CD4+ T cells from PBMCs. Subset of the sample: CD45RA+ positively selected. These receptors all stem from a man aged 18 to 29 in good health. Some clones in this sample may be carry-over from other donors' samples.

The V call is TRBV11-2, the J call TRBJ1-4; the D is unclear. The V gene's germline CDR1 is SGHAT and CDR2 FQNNGV. Trimming left V 5 bases short and J 8 bases short, with 9 bases between. The CDR3 has 12 residues. The CDR3 loop is CASSPRLEKLFF. The CDR3 DNA follows: TGTGCCAGCAGCCCCCGGCTGGAAAAACTGTTTTTT.

This rearrangement joins TRBV7-9 to TRBJ1-3; D not resolved. The CDR3 loop spans 12 amino acids. V dropped 4 bases and J dropped 2 bases, with 3 bases sitting between them. CDR1 SEHNR and CDR2 FQNEAQ come from the germline V gene (reference sequence). Here the CDR3 DNA reads TGTGCCAGCAGCTGGGCTGGAAACACCATATATTTT. This translates into CASSWAGNTIYF.